The sequence of this T cell receptor (beta chain) was determined in a study of blood T cells in healthy people across ages. V gave up 5 bases and J gave up 7 bases, with 24 bases separating them. The CDR3 sequence is 16 residues long. Germline CDR1 SGHNT, CDR2 YENEEA. Next came a second PCR, run for roughly 7 to 12 cycles, which used a sample-barcoded 5' primer along with a J-beta primer mix. TCRdb fed the 5' RACE reads into MiXCR, producing one record per CDR3 protein. The profile shows about 1,500,000 distinct CDR3 sequences, roughly 45% of them singletons. This chain uses TRBV11-3 with TRBJ2-7, with D perhaps TRBD2 (6 bases). Sequencing was carried out using blood. The receptor comes from a woman under 30 in good health. The CDR3 region has the DNA TGTGCCAGCAGCCCCTGGAGGGAGAGCTCCTACAATGAGCAGTACTTC. Its translation: CASSPWRESSYNEQYF. Filled out from reference TRBV11-3 and TRBJ2-7, the complete variable domain reads EAGVVQSPRYKIIEKKQPVAFWCNPISGHNTLYWYLQNLGQGPELLIRYENEEAVDDSQLPKDRFSAERLKGVDSTLKIQPAELGDSAVYLCASSPWRESSYNEQYFGPGTRLTVT.